The TCR beta chain under discussion was sequenced for a study of cytomegalovirus exposure and HLA in healthy donors. The trim removed 1 base at V and 6 bases at J, leaving 19 bases unmatched. From germline, CDR1 is SGHTA and CDR2 FQGNSA. The CDR3 is 19 amino acids. Findings and limits, study-wide: Reports indicated that the classifier achieved high specificity and sensitivity in diagnosing cytomegalovirus status. Some V segments could not be told apart, so they were left out, TRBV6-2 and TRBV6-3 among them. As a later analysis revealed, the rate of TCR association differed by HLA locus, with DRB1 most and HLA-C fewest.

A multiplex PCR was run with 60 Vbeta primers and 13 Jbeta primers. Some clones are missing from TCRdb's copy, which holds only in-frame ones; the method was immunoSEQ multiplex PCR. The table records roughly 200,000 clones, roughly 85% of them present only once. Healthy donors of bone marrow made up the group. With respect to this clone: The antigen remains unidentified.

The source material was PBMCs. The chain uses TRBV7-2 and TRBJ1-2; 8 bases match TRBD1. The clonotype was recovered from a woman between 40 and 50 years old in good health and CMV-seronegative. CDR3 sequence: CASSLVTRTGKYRLDGYTF. The CDR3 nucleotides are TGTGCCAGCAGCTTAGTAACGCGGACAGGGAAGTATCGTCTGGATGGCTACACCTTC.